The 23 T cell receptor beta chains given below trace back to one sample, sequenced in a study of naive and memory T cell subsets. Study-wide findings and caveats: Naive repertoires, especially CD8, held a few larger clonotypes, possibly memory cells re-expressing CD45RA.

For these TCRs, the target antigens are not known. Both TRBC1 and TRBC2 were covered by a beta constant-region primer of two equimolar oligonucleotides. Ligated cDNA was amplified by four rounds of PCR with nested alpha and beta constant-region primers and SP2. MiXCR, run by TCRdb on the UMI-ligation and nested PCR reads, gives a single entry per CDR3 protein. In the table there are about 140,000 distinct CDR3 sequences, approximately 21% of which are singletons. The source material was naive CD8+ T cells from blood. The receptors come from a human donor in good health.

The chain joins TRBV28 to TRBJ2-4, with D hard to call. Between the trimmed V and J ends, which lost 3 bases and 5 bases, there was a span of 14 bases. The CDR3 has 15 residues. The germline CDR1 and CDR2 sequences are MDHEN and SYDVKM. The CDR3 sequence: CASSLFPTEENIQYF. CDR3 nucleotide sequence: TGTGCCAGCAGTTTGTTTCCAACCGAGGAAAACATTCAGTACTTC.

The chain links TRBV7-9 to TRBJ1-1, with 10 bases lining up with TRBD1. Trimming took 7 bases from V and 3 from J; bases not matched to a gene: 17. The V gene's germline CDR1 is SEHNR and CDR2 FQNEAQ (reference sequence). The CDR3 runs to 18 residues. CDR3: CASTDSGRQGAVYTEAFF. The CDR3 coding sequence is TGTGCCAGCACCGATTCGGGGCGACAGGGGGCAGTTTACACTGAAGCTTTCTTT.

This clonotype was seen ten or more times. The chain links TRBV5-6 to TRBJ2-7; 7 nucleotides match TRBD1. CDR3 length equals 14 residues. Trimming removed 3 bases from V and 3 bases from J; junction bases left unmatched: 6. In germline, CDR1 is SGHDT, CDR2 YYEEEE. CDR3 nucleotides: TGTGCCAGCAGCTCCGGGACAGATTTCTACGAGCAGTACTTC. Its protein product is CASSSGTDFYEQYF.

This clonotype occurred a few times. The chain recombines TRBV7-9 with TRBJ1-2, with no clear D. The CDR3 has 12 residues. Looked up from germline, CDR1 is SEHNR and CDR2 is FQNEAQ (reference sequence). V was pared by 8 bases and J by 2 bases, with 9 bases between. CDR3 residues: CASSPANYGYTF. The CDR3 bases are TGTGCCAGCTCCCCGGCCAACTATGGCTACACCTTC.

This clonotype was detected only a few times. The chain couples TRBV13 to TRBJ2-1; the match to TRBD2 covers 12 bases. CDR1 and CDR2 from the germline V gene are PRHDT and FYEKMQ (reference sequence). The CDR3 runs 17 residues. J was trimmed by 0 bases and V by 4 bases; bases with no gene match: 4. In nucleotides, the CDR3 is TGTGCCAGCAGCTGGACTAGCGGGATGAGCTCCTACAATGAGCAGTTCTTC. Translated, it gives CASSWTSGMSSYNEQFF.

This clonotype was counted between two and nine times. The V gene is TRBV20-1, the J gene TRBJ2-3; no firm D call. Deletions cut 0 bases from V and 2 bases from J, with 12 bases between. There are 15 residues in the CDR3. The germline V gene has CDR1 DFQATT and CDR2 SNEGSKA (reference sequence). CDR3 in amino acids: CSARDDLVSTDTQYF. The DNA of the CDR3 is TGCAGTGCTAGAGATGACCTAGTCTCCACAGATACGCAGTATTTT.

This clonotype came up a few times. The chain couples TRBV20-1 to TRBJ2-7; 10 positions match TRBD2. V gave up 5 bases and J gave up 0 bases; unmatched junction bases: 7. The CDR3 totals 15 residues. Germline V gene sequence: CDR1 DFQATT, CDR2 SNEGSKA (reference sequence). CDR3 region: CSAVGLADISYEQYF. DNA for the CDR3: TGCAGTGCTGTCGGACTAGCGGATATCTCCTACGAGCAGTACTTC.

The chain has TRBV28 and TRBJ2-1, with D perhaps matching TRBD2 (5 bases). Germline V lookup: CDR1 MDHEN, CDR2 SYDVKM. The CDR3 totals 16 residues. Trimming cost V 8 bases and J 2 bases, with 19 bases left between them. CDR3: CASGSYRGSAYNEQFF. In DNA, the CDR3 is TGTGCCAGCGGGTCCTACCGGGGAAGCGCCTACAATGAGCAGTTCTTC.

In its sample, this clonotype was seen a few times. The chain recombines TRBV28 with TRBJ2-7; D is unclear. The V end lost 2 bases, the J end lost 2 bases, and 4 bases lay between the germline ends. This CDR3 has 12 residues. Germline V CDR1 and CDR2: MDHEN, SYDVKM. The CDR3 loop is CASSLVAYEQYF. The DNA of the CDR3 is TGTGCCAGCAGTTTAGTTGCCTACGAGCAGTACTTC.

This clonotype has just a few counts. V usage is TRBV27 and J usage is TRBJ1-1; D remains unclear. The CDR3 is 13 residues long. Between the trimmed V and J ends, which lost 6 bases and 0 bases, there was a span of 8 bases. The V gene's germline CDR1 is MNHEY and CDR2 SMNVEV (reference sequence). Here the CDR3 DNA reads TGTGCCAGCAGGTATACAGTGAACACTGAAGCTTTCTTT. Its protein product is CASRYTVNTEAFF.

The chain has TRBV7-6 and TRBJ1-1; D is perhaps TRBD1 (6 bases). V lost 5 bases and J lost 2, with 18 bases in between. There are 16 residues in the CDR3. Germline V lookup: CDR1 SGHVS, CDR2 FNYEAQ. The CDR3 protein is CASSALRGGGNTEAFF. In nucleotides, the CDR3 is TGTGCCAGCAGCGCCCTCCGGGGCGGGGGCAACACTGAAGCTTTCTTT. The full variable domain, in which reference TRBV7-6 and TRBJ1-1 provide the parts outside the CDR3, is GAGVSQSPRYKVTKRGQDVALRCDPISGHVSLYWYRQALGQGPEFLTYFNYEAQQDKSGLPNDRFSAERPEGSISTLTIQRTEQRDSAMYRCASSALRGGGNTEAFFGQGTRLTVV.

A few counts support this clonotype. CDR3: CASSLETSGMPTVGQYF. The DNA of the CDR3 is TGCGCCAGCAGCTTGGAAACTAGCGGGATGCCGACTGTCGGGCAGTACTTC. This sequence joins TRBV5-1 and TRBJ2-7, with 10 bases identical to TRBD2. The trim removed 0 bases at V and 9 bases at J, leaving 15 bases unmatched. CDR1 and CDR2 from the germline V gene are SGHRS and YFSETQ. The CDR3 runs 17 residues.

The rearrangement joins TRBV6-2 or TRBV6-3 to TRBJ2-1, with a possible D match to TRBD2 (6 bases). Trimming took 2 bases from V and 5 from J, leaving 10 bases between them. Germline lookup yields CDR1 MNHEY and CDR2 SVGEGT. The CDR3 is 14 residues long. The CDR3 loop is CASSYPDYNNEQFF. CDR3 sequence (DNA): TGTGCCAGCAGTTACCCGGACTATAACAATGAGCAGTTCTTC.

The rearrangement links TRBV12-3 or TRBV12-4 to TRBJ2-2; no clear D. The CDR3 length is 14 residues. V shed 5 bases and J shed 4 bases, with 11 bases lying between them. DNA for the CDR3: TGTGCCAGCAGTCTGATCATGGGCACCGGGGAGCTGTTTTTT. Translated: CASSLIMGTGELFF.

Only a few counts were recorded for this clonotype. The chain links TRBV12-3 or TRBV12-4 to TRBJ1-2; 8 nucleotides agree with TRBD1. The CDR3 loop spans 15 amino acids. After removal of 6 bases from V and 6 bases from J, the junction contained 12 bases not matched to a gene. CDR3 nucleotide sequence: TGTGCCAGCAGCATTAATCCAGGGGGCGCGAATGGCTACACCTTC. The encoded protein is CASSINPGGANGYTF.

This clonotype was found a few times. The rearrangement uses TRBV12-3 or TRBV12-4 and TRBJ2-5, with D perhaps TRBD2 (6 bases). Trimming stripped 3 bases from V and 2 bases from J, with 19 bases between. This CDR3 has 17 amino acids. The CDR3 DNA reads TGTGCCAGCAGTTTTGGAGGGGCACCGGAGACTCAAGAGACCCAGTACTTC. Translation gives CASSFGGAPETQETQYF.

This clonotype was found a few times. Written as DNA, the CDR3 is TGTGCCAGCAGCTTAGGAACGAGGCCCTATGGCTACACCTTC. Residues: CASSLGTRPYGYTF. This chain uses TRBV11-2 with TRBJ1-2; D is ambiguous. Germline lookup yields CDR1 SGHAT and CDR2 FQNNGV. The CDR3 sequence is 14 residues long. V gave up 1 base and J gave up 4 bases, with 10 bases separating them. Combining the CDR3 with reference TRBV11-2 and TRBJ1-2 gives the whole variable domain EAGVAQSPRYKIIEKRQSVAFWCNPISGHATLYWYQQILGQGPKLLIQFQNNGVVDDSQLPKDRFSAERLKGVDSTLKIQPAKLEDSAVYLCASSLGTRPYGYTFGSGTRLTVV.

This sequence joins TRBV29-1 and TRBJ2-1; no definite D call. The CDR3 loop spans 14 amino acids. V shed 0 bases and J shed 2 bases, with 8 bases lying between them. Germline V gives CDR1 SQVTM, CDR2 ANQGSEA. CDR3 region: CSVEESAAYNEQFF. CDR3 DNA: TGCAGCGTTGAAGAATCGGCCGCCTACAATGAGCAGTTCTTC.

This clonotype was seen a few times. The chain combines TRBV2 with TRBJ1-1; D remains unclear. The germline V and J ends were trimmed by 0 bases and 0 bases, with 11 bases remaining between them. CDR1 and CDR2 (germline): SNHLY, FYNNEI. CDR3 length: 16 residues. The CDR3 reads CASSEALEIMNTEAFF. The CDR3 nucleotides read TGTGCCAGCAGTGAAGCCTTAGAGATAATGAACACTGAAGCTTTCTTT.

The rearrangement joins TRBV4-1 to TRBJ2-1; D remains unclear. V gave up 1 base and J gave up 7 bases, with 14 bases separating them. This CDR3 region has 15 residues. In germline, CDR1 is MGHRA, CDR2 YSYEKL. In nucleotides, the CDR3 is TGCGCCAGCAGCCAAGTAAACCTTCAATGGAATGAGCAGTTCTTC. It is translated as CASSQVNLQWNEQFF.

J is TRBJ2-2 and V is TRBV27; D assignment may be TRBD1 or TRBD2 (6 bases each). The CDR3 consists of 13 residues. Trimming cost V 3 bases and J 7 bases, with 9 bases left between them. Looked up from germline, CDR1 is MNHEY and CDR2 is SMNVEV (reference sequence). CDR3 protein: CASSFGGVGELFF. Written as DNA, the CDR3 is TGTGCCAGCAGTTTCGGGGGCGTCGGGGAGCTGTTTTTT.

In this sample, this clonotype turned up a few times. The chain recombines TRBV4-1 with TRBJ1-2; perhaps TRBD1 as D (5 bases). The germline V gene has CDR1 MGHRA and CDR2 YSYEKL. V was clipped by 0 bases and J by 1 base, with 9 bases between them. The length of the CDR3 is 15 residues. This CDR3 reads CASSQEGGSNYGYTF. The CDR3, as DNA: TGCGCCAGCAGCCAAGAGGGGGGAAGTAACTATGGCTACACCTTC.

This sequence joins TRBV29-1 and TRBJ1-4, with unresolved D. Germline assignment: CDR1 SQVTM and CDR2 ANQGSEA. V shed 1 base and J shed 0 bases, with 9 bases lying between them. The CDR3 is 15 amino acids. In DNA form, the CDR3 reads TGCAGCGTTGAAGCCGGAAAAACAACTAATGAAAAACTGTTTTTT. It codes for CSVEAGKTTNEKLFF.